This T cell receptor beta chain came from a study of shared clonotypes between healthy human individuals. CDR3 length: 16 amino acids. The germline gives CDR1 SGHNT, CDR2 YYREEE (reference sequence). Trimming shortened V by 0 bases and J by 1 base, and 13 bases separated the two germline ends. Deep level was the assay's run setting. Sequencing used immunoSEQ multiplex PCR; TCRdb keeps in-frame clones, though not all of them. Among about 660,000 clones listed, 74% were seen once. With regard to this clone: No antigen is known for it. Different DNA sequences within this sample yield the same CDR3.

A split of CD4+ cells into CD45RA+ naive and CD45RA-negative memory subsets was performed. Findings and caveats of the study: Some clonotypes were shared by all four sorted-subset donors, while others were not shared. The non-shared ones had lower generation probabilities than the shared ones.

The clonotype originates from a woman aged 25 to 39 in good health. This chain uses TRBV5-4 with TRBJ2-5; maybe TRBD1 (8 bases). The sequencing input was memory CD4+ T cells sorted from blood. As for subset: CD45RA-negative fraction. In nucleotides, the CDR3 is TGTGCCAGCAGCTTGGAAACAGGGGGGGGCCAAGAGACCCAGTACTTC. It yields the protein CASSLETGGGQETQYF.